The rows below give T cell receptor beta chains drawn from one sample of a study of STAT5B mutations in CD4+ large granular lymphocyte leukemia. Measured with immunoSEQ multiplex PCR; TCRdb has only the in-frame clones, and not every one. The sample yields tens of thousands of clones, roughly 79% seen once. The source material was CD4+ T cells from blood buffy coats. Every receptor here comes from a human donor in good health. The CDR3 runs from the conserved cysteine through the conserved F or W. The order of the fields is clone size, V gene, D gene, J gene, CDR3 protein, CDR3 DNA. The D gene is left open where the match is weak. Clone size is given for some rows only: seen once, a few or many times, or a class if the clone is expanded.

-	TRBV7-9	-	TRBJ1-4	CASSFKWALNEKLFF	TGTGCCAGCAGCTTCAAATGGGCCCTGAATGAAAAACTGTTTTTT
few	TRBV7-2	-	TRBJ1-5	CASSFVPNSNQPQHF	TGTGCCAGCAGCTTTGTTCCGAATAGCAATCAGCCCCAGCATTTT
few	TRBV9	TRBD1	TRBJ1-4	CASSPQTGRSEKLFF	TGTGCCAGCAGCCCCCAGACAGGGAGAAGTGAAAAACTGTTTTTT
-	TRBV28	TRBD1	TRBJ2-1	CASSKFRDRVTNEQFF	TGTGCCAGCAGTAAATTTCGGGACAGGGTTACCAATGAGCAGTTCTTC
-	TRBV28	-	TRBJ2-2	CASVRFTGELFF	TGTGCCAGCGTCCGATTCACCGGGGAGCTGTTTTTT
-	TRBV7-9	TRBD1	TRBJ2-1	CASSPRDRMKFF	TGTGCCAGCAGCCCAAGGGACAGGATGAAGTTCTTC
few	TRBV19	-	TRBJ1-5	CASSYDSRNQPQHF	TGTGCCAGTAGTTATGACAGCCGCAATCAGCCCCAGCATTTT
-	TRBV10-3	TRBD1	TRBJ1-1	CATMGQGAAEAFF	TGTGCCACGATGGGACAGGGTGCCGCTGAAGCTTTCTTT
-	TRBV7-9	TRBD1	TRBJ1-1	CASSFRDRSRAFF	TGTGCCAGCAGCTTCCGGGACAGGTCGAGAGCTTTCTTT
-	TRBV7-2	TRBD2	TRBJ2-7	CASSSWTSSLNEQYF	TGTGCCAGCAGCTCCTGGACTAGTAGCCTTAACGAGCAGTACTTC
-	TRBV5-1	TRBD1	TRBJ2-4	CASSLGRTGGVKAKNIQYF	TGCGCCAGCAGCTTGGGCCGGACAGGGGGCGTCAAAGCCAAAAACATTCAGTACTTC
-	TRBV7-2	-	TRBJ2-2	CASSLYLGAGELFF	TGTGCCAGCAGCTTATACCTAGGTGCCGGGGAGCTGTTTTTT
-	TRBV7-9	-	TRBJ1-1	CASSLTQKAFF	TGTGCCAGCAGCTTAACCCAAAAAGCTTTCTTT
-	TRBV2	-	TRBJ2-7	CASKGEAGSSYEQYF	TGTGCCAGCAAGGGGGAGGCAGGGAGCTCCTACGAGCAGTACTTC
-	TRBV5-4	-	TRBJ2-6	CASSPNSGANVLTF	TGTGCCAGCAGCCCAAACTCTGGGGCCAACGTCCTGACTTTC
-	TRBV5-7	-	TRBJ2-1	CASSLVWRERSLGEQFF	TGTGCCAGCAGCTTGGTATGGCGGGAAAGGTCATTGGGTGAGCAGTTCTTC
-	TRBV11-2	TRBD1	TRBJ2-7	CASSLGTGDEQYF	TGTGCCAGCAGCTTAGGGACAGGGGACGAGCAGTACTTC
-	TRBV5-4	-	TRBJ2-3	CASSLGWQSSTDTQYF	TGTGCCAGCAGCTTGGGGTGGCAATCTAGCACAGATACGCAGTATTTT
-	TRBV18	-	TRBJ2-5	CASSPGTQETQYF	TGTGCCAGCTCACCAGGGACTCAAGAGACCCAGTACTTC
-	TRBV18	TRBD1	TRBJ1-1	CASSVSRDRDEGAFF	TGTGCCAGCTCAGTTTCCCGGGACAGGGACGAAGGGGCTTTCTTT
-	TRBV15	-	TRBJ2-7	CATTLPHQRLKEKSYEQYF	TGTGCCACCACCCTCCCCCATCAGCGTCTGAAAGAAAAGTCCTACGAGCAGTACTTC
-	TRBV28	TRBD2	TRBJ2-7	CASSLSGGGRHEQYF	TGTGCCAGCAGTTTAAGCGGCGGGGGAAGGCACGAGCAGTACTTC
-	TRBV7-2	TRBD1	TRBJ1-2	CASSPGQGRYGYTF	TGTGCCAGCAGCCCCGGACAGGGACGCTATGGCTACACCTTC
-	TRBV2	TRBD1	TRBJ1-2	CASRPDRAAIYGYTF	TGTGCCAGCAGACCAGACAGGGCGGCCATCTATGGCTACACCTTC
-	TRBV28	TRBD2	TRBJ2-7	CASSGVRAGAYEQYF	TGTGCCAGCAGCGGGGTAAGAGCGGGGGCCTACGAGCAGTACTTC
-	TRBV5-6	TRBD2	TRBJ2-4	CASSLWTSGRRDIQYF	TGTGCCAGCAGCCTCTGGACTAGCGGGAGGCGGGACATTCAGTACTTC
-	TRBV15	-	TRBJ1-2	CATSSSNYGYTF	TGTGCCACCAGCAGTTCTAACTATGGCTACACCTTC
-	TRBV18	TRBD1	TRBJ2-7	CASSLGQGHEQYF	TGTGCCAGCTCACTGGGACAGGGCCACGAGCAGTACTTC